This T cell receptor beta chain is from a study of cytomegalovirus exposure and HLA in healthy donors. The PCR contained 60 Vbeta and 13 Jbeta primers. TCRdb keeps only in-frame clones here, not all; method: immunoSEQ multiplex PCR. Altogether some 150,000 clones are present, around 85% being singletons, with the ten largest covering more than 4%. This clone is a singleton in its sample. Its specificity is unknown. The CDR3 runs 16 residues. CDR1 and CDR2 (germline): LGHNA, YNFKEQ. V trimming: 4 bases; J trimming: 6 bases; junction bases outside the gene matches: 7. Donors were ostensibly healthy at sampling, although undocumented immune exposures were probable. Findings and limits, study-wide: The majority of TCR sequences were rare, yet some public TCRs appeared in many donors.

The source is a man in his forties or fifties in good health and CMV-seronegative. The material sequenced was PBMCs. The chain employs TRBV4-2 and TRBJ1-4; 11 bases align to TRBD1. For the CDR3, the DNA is TGTGCCAGCAGCCCCGGACAGGGGGCGCAACATGAAAAACTGTTTTTT. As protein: CASSPGQGAQHEKLFF.